Sequencing of this TCR beta chain was carried out in a study of blood T cell repertoires in COVID-19. For the study at large: Samples of COVID-19 (acute and convalescent) were obtained from the United States, Italy and Spain.

The table came from immunoSEQ multiplex PCR; TCRdb's copy has only in-frame clones and leaves some out. The data hold some 64,000 clones, with nearly 80% observed a single time. J gave up 4 bases and V 7 bases, and 9 bases lay outside the gene matches. Germline V lookup: CDR1 SQVTM, CDR2 ANQGSEA. The CDR3 sequence is 13 residues long. Material for sequencing was peripheral blood. The J gene is TRBJ2-7, the V gene TRBV29-1, with 8 bases that match TRBD1. This TCR was sampled from a woman in her sixties with acute or convalescent COVID-19. The CDR3 bases are TGCAGCGCCCATGGACAGGGCCGTTACGAGCAGTACTTC. Protein sequence: CSAHGQGRYEQYF.